Below, one TCR beta chain is given with its context. Trimming at V came to 4 bases and at J to 3 bases, leaving 10 bases not matched to a gene. The CDR3 spans 16 residues. From germline, CDR1 is LNHDA and CDR2 SQIVND (reference sequence). Measured with immunoSEQ multiplex PCR; TCRdb has only the in-frame clones, and not every one. Of 120,000 to 150,000 clones in the sample, 84% were seen once. The data are from a study of blood T cell repertoires in COVID-19. Background on the study: Acute and convalescent COVID-19 specimens originated in the United States, Italy and Spain.

Participants spanned ages about 18 to 90 years and resided in some 22 US areas. A COVID-19 case was met by exposed participants within 2 weeks before study entry. This TCR derives from a woman in her forties or fifties who had been exposed to COVID-19. Sequencing used PBMCs or T cells enriched from blood (not recorded which). The chain combines TRBV19 with TRBJ2-5; 8 nucleotides line up with TRBD2. The CDR3 nucleotides read TGTGCCAGTAGTAGGTTCGGGGGGGGTTACGAAGAGACCCAGTACTTC. This encodes CASSRFGGGYEETQYF.